This is a list of T cell receptor beta chains from one sample in a study of cytomegalovirus exposure and HLA in healthy donors. Method: immunoSEQ multiplex PCR; TCRdb's copy keeps in-frame clones and lacks some. The sample records about 190,000 clones, roughly three quarters being singletons. Sequenced input: PBMCs. The receptors here all came from a woman under 30 in good health and CMV-seronegative. CDR3s include the opening cysteine and the closing phenylalanine or tryptophan. D genes are given only for firm matches. Expanded clones are given a class, and other clones once, few, many or no size at all.

J gene | D gene | V gene | clone size | CDR3 DNA | CDR3 protein
TRBJ1-4 | . | TRBV5-6 | . | TGTGCCAGCAGCTTGGATCGAGGTTATGAAAAACTGTTTTTT | CASSLDRGYEKLFF
TRBJ2-5 | . | TRBV5-1 | . | TGCGCCAGCAGCTTGGGACTGGGACAAGAAGAGACCCAGTACTTC | CASSLGLGQEETQYF
TRBJ2-5 | TRBD2 | TRBV5-6 | . | TGTGCCAGCAGCTTAACGGGACTAGCGGGGGAATGGGAGACCCAGTACTTC | CASSLTGLAGEWETQYF
TRBJ1-6 | . | TRBV6-1 | few | TGTGCCAGCAGTGAAGGTGACTCCCCTTCACCCCTCCACTTT | CASSEGDSPSPLHF
TRBJ2-3 | TRBD1 | TRBV5-1 | few | TGCGCCAGTACCTCCGGACAGGGGACAGATACGCAGTATTTT | CASTSGQGTDTQYF
TRBJ2-2 | TRBD2 | TRBV6-1 | . | TGTGCCAGCAGTGAAGTTCCTAGCGGGGGCCCCACCGGGGAGCTGTTTTTT | CASSEVPSGGPTGELFF
TRBJ2-7 | . | TRBV7-8 | once | TGTGCCAGCAGCTTACGAGACAGCAGCTACGAGCAGTACTTC | CASSLRDSSYEQYF
TRBJ2-7 | . | TRBV7-8 | . | TGTGCCAGCCGCGGGGGACAGGAAAACGAGCAGTACTTC | CASRGGQENEQYF
TRBJ1-1 | . | TRBV7-9 | . | TGTGCCAGCAGCTTCCGTGCGGAGAACACTGAAGCTTTCTTT | CASSFRAENTEAFF
TRBJ2-1 | TRBD2 | TRBV6-5 | . | TGTGCCAGCAGCAGTAGCGGGGGATCCTACAATGAGCGGTTCTTC | CASSSSGGSYNERFF
TRBJ2-4 | . | TRBV6-6 | . | TGTGCCAGCAACAATATAGCCGCCGGGAATGTGTACTTC | CASNNIAAGNVYF
TRBJ2-7 | TRBD2 | TRBV7-2 | . | TGTGCCAGCAGCCCGACTAGCGGGAGCTACGAGCAGTACTTC | CASSPTSGSYEQYF
TRBJ2-7 | . | TRBV5-1 | few | TGCGCCAGCAGCATGGGAGGGGGGGACGAGCAGTACTTC | CASSMGGGDEQYF
TRBJ1-4 | . | TRBV5-1 | . | TGCGCCAGCAGCTTGGTGCTGGGCGCTAATGAAAAACTGTTTTTT | CASSLVLGANEKLFF
TRBJ1-6 | TRBD1 | TRBV19 | . | TGTGCCAGTAGTATACAAGACAGGGGAATCGATGATTCACCCCTCCACTTT | CASSIQDRGIDDSPLHF
TRBJ2-3 | . | TRBV5-1 | once | TGCGCCAGCAGCTCGACTAGTATCCCAGATACGCAGTATTTT | CASSSTSIPDTQYF
TRBJ1-5 | . | TRBV12-2 | . | TGTGCAAGTCGCTTAGGCAGGGGCAATCAGCCCCAGCATTTT | CASRLGRGNQPQHF
TRBJ2-5 | TRBD2 | TRBV15 | . | TGTGCCACCAGCAGAGGGGGTAGCGGGGGATTAGGGGAGACCCAGTACTTC | CATSRGGSGGLGETQYF
TRBJ2-5 | . | TRBV7-2 | . | TGTGCCAGCAGCTCTAATGTCAGGGGCGAGACCCAGTACTTC | CASSSNVRGETQYF
TRBJ1-4 | . | TRBV5-1 | . | TGCGCCAGCAGCTTGGCCTGGGGGGGTCAAAAACTGTTTTTT | CASSLAWGGQKLFF
TRBJ2-5 | TRBD2 | TRBV4-2 | . | TGTGCCAGCAGCCAACCCGTGGCGGGAGGGACAGAGACCCAGTACTTC | CASSQPVAGGTETQYF
TRBJ2-7 | . | TRBV2 | few | TGTGCCAGCAAGGGAGGGCAGGGGAAGAACGAGCAGTACTTC | CASKGGQGKNEQYF
TRBJ2-3 | . | TRBV5-6 | . | TGTGCCAGCAGCTTGGTGAGCGGCCTCACAGGGGATACGCAGTATTTT | CASSLVSGLTGDTQYF
TRBJ1-5 | . | TRBV29-1 | . | TGCAGCGTTGAAGGGGCCAGGGATCAGCCCCAGCATTTT | CSVEGARDQPQHF
TRBJ2-1 | TRBD1 | TRBV30 | . | TGTGCCTGGAGTGTAGGCCCGGGGACAGGATATGAGCAGTTCTTC | CAWSVGPGTGYEQFF
TRBJ2-2 | TRBD2 | TRBV6-5 | . | TGTGCCAGCAGTTCGACTAGCGGGGGGGCCGGCGGGGAGCTGTTTTTT | CASSSTSGGAGGELFF
TRBJ2-3 | TRBD2 | TRBV7-6 | . | TGTGCCAGCAGCCACATAGCACTAGCGGGGACCACAGATACGCAGTATTTT | CASSHIALAGTTDTQYF
TRBJ1-2 | . | TRBV2 | few | TGTGCCAGCAGTCTGGAAAAGGAGGGCTATGGCTACACCTTC | CASSLEKEGYGYTF
TRBJ2-7 | TRBD1 | TRBV5-1 | few | TGCGCCAGCAGCTTAGACAGGGGGACTAACGGCTACGAGCAGTACTTC | CASSLDRGTNGYEQYF
TRBJ2-1 | TRBD2 | TRBV19 | . | TGTGCCAGTAGTCTCAGTAGCGGGCCGGGCAATGAGCAGTTCTTC | CASSLSSGPGNEQFF
TRBJ2-3 | . | TRBV5-4 | . | TGTGCCAGCAGTGACGGAGGGGAAGATACGCAGTATTTT | CASSDGGEDTQYF
TRBJ1-5 | . | TRBV15 | . | TGTGCCACCAGCGGTTTGGACTTCAGTCAGCCCCAGCATTTT | CATSGLDFSQPQHF
TRBJ2-1 | . | TRBV5-1 | . | TGCGCCAGCACACCGACGGCTAGCTCCTACAATGAGCAGTTCTTC | CASTPTASSYNEQFF
TRBJ2-1 | . | TRBV4-2 | once | TGTGCCAGCAGCCAAGCTGGCGGGGCGATTGAGCAGTTCTTC | CASSQAGGAIEQFF
TRBJ1-2 | . | TRBV29-1 | . | TGCAGCGTTGAAGATACCAGGGTCACCTATGGCTACACCTTC | CSVEDTRVTYGYTF
TRBJ2-7 | TRBD2 | TRBV5-1 | . | TGCGCCAGCAGCCATGACTGGGGAGGGACCTACGAGCAGTACTTC | CASSHDWGGTYEQYF
TRBJ1-2 | . | TRBV18 | . | TGTGCCAGCTCACCACAGAGGAATGAGGTCTATGGCTACACCTTC | CASSPQRNEVYGYTF
TRBJ2-7 | TRBD2 | TRBV7-8 | few | TGTGCCAGCAGCCCCGGACTAGCGGGAGGGAGCTCCTACGAGCAGTACTTC | CASSPGLAGGSSYEQYF
TRBJ2-1 | . | TRBV9 | . | TGTGCCAGCAGCGTAGGTTCGAGTACCTTCTACAATGAGCAGTTCTTC | CASSVGSSTFYNEQFF
TRBJ1-1 | TRBD1 | TRBV7-6 | . | TGTGCCAGCAGTCAAACAGGGGGCGATAACACTGAAGCTTTCTTT | CASSQTGGDNTEAFF
TRBJ1-1 | . | TRBV10-2 | . | TGCGCCAGCAGTAGTAGCGGTGGGGCCACTGAAGCTTTCTTT | CASSSSGGATEAFF
TRBJ2-2 | TRBD1 | TRBV14 | . | TGTGCCAGCAGCCAAGATTGGCGACAGGGGACGTCCACCGGGGAGCTGTTTTTT | CASSQDWRQGTSTGELFF
TRBJ2-2 | TRBD1 | TRBV15 | once | TGTGCCACCAGCAGAGCTGGGACAGGAGGCGGGGAGCTGTTTTTT | CATSRAGTGGGELFF
TRBJ2-7 | TRBD2 | TRBV5-6 | . | TGTGCCAGCAGCACTACCACCGGGACTAGCGGGAGGGCCTCCTACGAGCAGTACTTC | CASSTTTGTSGRASYEQYF
TRBJ1-3 | . | TRBV2 | . | TGTGCCATCCACCTGGGGGGGGCTGGAAACACCATATATTTT | CAIHLGGAGNTIYF
TRBJ2-5 | . | TRBV5-6 | . | TGTGCCAGCAGCGGCTTCTTACTGGGAGTAGAGACCCAGTACTTC | CASSGFLLGVETQYF
TRBJ2-3 | TRBD2 | TRBV5-1 | . | TGCGCCAGCAGCTCCCTCCTCCTAGCGGGAGGGAGCACAGATACGCAGTATTTT | CASSSLLLAGGSTDTQYF
TRBJ2-4 | TRBD1 | TRBV25-1 | . | TGTGCCAGCAGCCGCGGACAGGGCGGCATTCAGTACTTC | CASSRGQGGIQYF